These 19 T cell receptor beta chains share one sample of origin, sequenced in a study of blood T cell repertoires in COVID-19. Repertoires were generated with immunoSEQ multiplex PCR, while TCRdb's copy carries only in-frame clones and drops some. This table holds about 140,000 clones, approximately 80% found once. Sequencing input: peripheral blood. The receptors originated from a human donor in a cohort sampled during active COVID-19.

The sample holds a few counts of this clone. This sequence joins TRBV7-2 and TRBJ2-6; 11 bases are shared with TRBD1. The CDR3 is 21 residues long. V lost 0 bases to trimming and J lost 2 bases; unmatched junction nucleotides: 12. The germline CDR1 and CDR2 sequences are SGHTA and FQGNSA. DNA of the CDR3: TGTGCCAGCAGCTTAGCAAGGCTCGGACAGGGGGCTCTTACTGGGGCCAACGTCCTGACTTTC. As protein: CASSLARLGQGALTGANVLTF.

V usage is TRBV5-1 and J usage is TRBJ1-1, with TRBD1 matching over 10 bases. The V gene's germline CDR1 is SGHRS and CDR2 YFSETQ. The V segment lost 6 bases and the J segment 6 bases; nucleotides outside the gene matches: 5. This CDR3 contains 13 residues. The CDR3: CASIGQGVSEAFF. In DNA, the CDR3 is TGCGCCAGCATCGGACAGGGGGTATCTGAAGCTTTCTTT.

The V gene is TRBV11-2, the J gene TRBJ2-7; tentatively, D is TRBD2 (7 bases). The CDR3 consists of 14 residues. V dropped 4 bases and J dropped 3 bases, with 13 bases sitting between them. Germline V CDR1 and CDR2: SGHAT, FQNNGV. The CDR3 loop is CASSSRGGDYEQYF. In nucleotides, the CDR3 is TGTGCCAGCAGCTCTAGGGGGGGGGACTACGAGCAGTACTTC.

This sequence joins TRBV27 and TRBJ2-7; TRBD2 matches 9 bases. The CDR3 has 16 amino acids. CDR1 and CDR2 from the germline V gene are MNHEY and SMNVEV (reference sequence). V gave up 5 bases and J gave up 4 bases; unmatched junction bases: 12. In DNA form, the CDR3 reads TGTGCCAGCAGTGACCCGAGGGGTAGCGGGAGTTACGAGCAGTACTTC. This encodes CASSDPRGSGSYEQYF.

This chain joins TRBV25-1 and TRBJ1-1, with D possibly being TRBD1 (5 bases). This CDR3 has 16 residues. Germline V gene sequence: CDR1 MGHDK, CDR2 SYGVNS. V was cut by 0 bases and J by 1 base, with 12 bases left in between. The CDR3 DNA is TGTGCCAGCAGTGAATATCCCCCAGGGAAGAACACTGAAGCTTTCTTT. This gives the protein CASSEYPPGKNTEAFF.

In this sample, this clone turned up once. This chain links TRBV28 with TRBJ1-2; D is ambiguous. Germline CDR1 and CDR2: MDHEN and SYDVKM. The CDR3 sequence is 11 residues long. V was pared by 10 bases and J by 4 bases, with 10 bases between. The CDR3 here is CATRSGYGYTF. The CDR3 region has the DNA TGTGCCACCCGTTCGGGCTATGGCTACACCTTC.

The chain employs TRBV13 and TRBJ2-5; D uncertain. This CDR3 has 13 residues. The germline V gene encodes CDR1 PRHDT and CDR2 FYEKMQ (reference sequence). The V end was cut by 0 bases, the J end by 5 bases, with 7 bases between. In DNA, the CDR3 is TGTGCCAGCAGCTTAGGACCCGCGGAGACCCAGTACTTC. Residues: CASSLGPAETQYF.

The chain links TRBV7-9 to TRBJ1-1, with TRBD1 matching over 7 bases. The CDR3 runs to 16 residues. Per germline, CDR1 SEHNR and CDR2 FQNEAQ (reference sequence). V dropped 0 bases and J dropped 1; count of bases not matched to a gene: 5. CDR3 in amino acids: CASSLAGTAKNTEAFF. The CDR3 DNA sequence: TGTGCCAGCAGCTTAGCGGGGACAGCGAAGAACACTGAAGCTTTCTTT.

V usage is TRBV29-1 and J usage is TRBJ2-3; 12 bases line up with TRBD1. CDR1 is SQVTM and CDR2 is ANQGSEA in the germline V gene. V was clipped by 6 bases and J by 5 bases; unmatched bases: 6. The CDR3 contains 14 residues. The CDR3 bases are TGCAGCGTCACCGGGACAGGGGGCGGAGATACGCAGTATTTT. Protein sequence: CSVTGTGGGDTQYF.

The J gene is TRBJ1-4, the V gene TRBV5-1; D is uncertain. The V end was cut by 4 bases, the J end by 6 bases, with 13 bases between. This CDR3 region has 14 residues. Per the germline V gene, CDR1 is SGHRS and CDR2 is YFSETQ. The CDR3 DNA is TGCGCCAGCAGCATGGTACCAAGCGATGAAAAACTGTTTTTT. It is translated as CASSMVPSDEKLFF.

The CDR3 protein is CASSLGAAGDYGYTF. DNA of the CDR3: TGTGCCAGCAGTTTAGGGGCGGCAGGGGACTATGGCTACACCTTC. The chain is built from TRBV28 and TRBJ1-2; D possibly corresponds to TRBD1 (6 bases). The V and J ends lost 2 bases and 3 bases respectively, with 13 bases between them. CDR3 size: 15 residues. Germline V gene sequence: CDR1 MDHEN, CDR2 SYDVKM.

The J gene is TRBJ2-7, the V gene TRBV14, with TRBD1 matching 8 bases. Trimming at V came to 7 bases and at J to 5 bases, leaving 10 bases not matched to a gene. CDR3 length: 14 residues. Germline loops: CDR1 SGHDN, CDR2 FVKESK. This CDR3 is CASNWGRGRHEQYF. As DNA, the CDR3 is TGTGCCAGCAATTGGGGCAGGGGGCGCCACGAGCAGTACTTC.

The V and J genes are TRBV15 and TRBJ1-2, with D perhaps matching TRBD1 (5 bases). V was trimmed by 3 bases and J by 4 bases, leaving 24 bases between them. CDR1 is LNHNV, CDR2 YYDKDF, per germline (reference sequence). The CDR3 consists of 18 residues. The CDR3 loop is CATSSRVIRALGGYGYTF. CDR3 DNA: TGTGCCACCAGCAGTCGGGTTATTAGGGCTTTGGGGGGCTATGGCTACACCTTC. Complete variable domain (other parts from reference TRBV15 and TRBJ1-2): DAMVIQNPRYQVTQFGKPVTLSCSQTLNHNVMYWYQQKSSQAPKLLFHYYDKDFNNEADTPDNFQSRRPNTSFCFLDIRSPGLGDTAMYLCATSSRVIRALGGYGYTFGSGTRLTVV.

V is TRBV2 and J is TRBJ2-3; 7 nucleotides align to TRBD2. Germline values: CDR1 SNHLY, CDR2 FYNNEI. V trimming: 8 bases; J trimming: 1 base; junction bases outside the gene matches: 3. The CDR3 totals 13 residues. Here the CDR3 reads CASDREGTDTQYF. The CDR3 nucleotides are TGTGCCAGCGACCGGGAGGGCACAGATACGCAGTATTTT.

The V call is TRBV4-3, the J call TRBJ2-7, with 9 nucleotides matching TRBD1. The J segment lost 3 bases and the V segment lost 0 bases, leaving 3 bases of the junction unmatched. The CDR3 covers 15 residues. The germline CDR1 and CDR2 sequences are LGHNA and YSLEER. Here the CDR3 DNA reads TGCGCCAGCAGCCAAGAGGTGGGACAGGGCTACGAGCAGTACTTC. The encoded protein is CASSQEVGQGYEQYF.

The chain has TRBV28 and TRBJ2-7, with D possibly being TRBD1 (5 bases). V was cut by 5 bases and J by 1 base, with 9 bases left in between. Germline loops: CDR1 MDHEN, CDR2 SYDVKM. The CDR3 runs 13 residues. The CDR3 DNA is TGTGCCAGCAGTGTACAGGTATCCTACGAGCAGTACTTC. Translating gives CASSVQVSYEQYF.

V usage is TRBV5-4 and J usage is TRBJ1-1; 8 nucleotides agree with TRBD1. The ends lost 4 bases at V and 5 bases at J; junction bases unmatched: 7. The CDR3 has 14 amino acids. CDR1 is SGHNT, CDR2 YYREEE, per germline (reference sequence). This CDR3 reads CASSPDRVRTEAFF. The CDR3, as DNA: TGTGCCAGCAGCCCGGACAGGGTTCGAACTGAAGCTTTCTTT.

The chain recombines TRBV19 with TRBJ2-1, with 9 bases lining up with TRBD1. The CDR3 runs 14 residues. In germline, CDR1 is LNHDA, CDR2 SQIVND (reference sequence). The junction had 3 bases not matched to a gene; V was cut back by 4 bases and J by 5 bases. The CDR3 DNA is TGTGCCAGTAGTACCGGGACAGGGCACAATGAGCAGTTCTTC. Translation: CASSTGTGHNEQFF.

This clone has just a few counts. The rearrangement links TRBV4-3 to TRBJ2-5; the match to TRBD2 covers 11 bases. The germline V gene has CDR1 LGHNA and CDR2 YSLEER. V gave up 0 bases and J gave up 0 bases; unmatched junction bases: 9. The CDR3 is 19 residues long. The CDR3: CASSQDLLAGGRDQETQYF. CDR3 DNA sequence: TGCGCCAGCAGCCAAGATCTGCTAGCGGGAGGCCGAGACCAAGAGACCCAGTACTTC.